Below are 24 T cell receptor beta chains sequenced from a single sample in a study of cytomegalovirus exposure and HLA in healthy donors. It was with 60 Vbeta and 13 Jbeta primers that the PCR ran. The method was immunoSEQ multiplex PCR; TCRdb's version includes in-frame clones alone and lacks a portion of them. Recorded for this sample: some 130,000 clones. Sequencing was carried out using PBMCs. The receptors originated from a woman aged 40 to 55 in good health and CMV-seropositive.

V gene TRBV5-4 combines with J gene TRBJ2-7; TRBD1 is a possible D gene (6 bases). CDR1 SGHNT and CDR2 YYREEE come from the germline V gene (reference sequence). Trimming shortened V by 4 bases and J by 2 bases, and 10 bases separated the two germline ends. This CDR3 is 13 amino acids long. CDR3 DNA sequence: TGTGCCAGCAGCCAGGGACAAGCCTACGAGCAGTACTTC. It encodes CASSQGQAYEQYF.

This chain links TRBV28 with TRBJ2-1; 9 nucleotides align to TRBD2. The CDR3 sequence is 17 residues long. Germline V lookup: CDR1 MDHEN, CDR2 SYDVKM. The trim removed 2 bases at V and 1 base at J, leaving 6 bases unmatched. CDR3 protein: CASSLPSGKGSYNEQFF. The CDR3 nucleotides are TGTGCCAGCAGTTTACCTAGCGGGAAAGGGTCCTACAATGAGCAGTTCTTC.

V usage is TRBV9 and J usage is TRBJ2-5; D not certain. Trimming removed 0 bases at V and 0 bases at J, with 6 bases between. This CDR3 comprises 14 residues. Germline CDR1 and CDR2: SGDLS and YYNGEE. CDR3 region: CASSVGPDQETQYF. The CDR3, as DNA: TGTGCCAGCAGCGTAGGTCCTGACCAAGAGACCCAGTACTTC.

This chain joins TRBV19 and TRBJ2-7, with a weak D call TRBD1 (7 bases). This CDR3 region has 12 residues. V gave up 11 bases and J gave up 3 bases, with 14 bases separating them. Per the germline V gene, CDR1 is LNHDA and CDR2 is SQIVND (reference sequence). CDR3 amino acids: CASQGTRYEQYF. Here the CDR3 DNA reads TGTGCCTCACAGGGGACTCGCTACGAGCAGTACTTC.

The V and J genes are TRBV5-1 and TRBJ1-3; 8 nucleotides agree with TRBD1. V shed 3 bases and J 3 bases; nucleotides not matched to a gene: 2. From germline, CDR1 is SGHRS and CDR2 YFSETQ. The CDR3 length is 14 residues. CDR3 loop: CASSSDRVGNTIYF. The CDR3 DNA follows: TGCGCCAGCAGCTCGGACAGGGTTGGAAACACCATATATTTT.

V and J are TRBV7-2 and TRBJ2-1; 9 nucleotides align to TRBD1. The CDR3 contains 15 residues. The ends lost 1 base at V and 7 bases at J; junction bases unmatched: 5. The germline CDR1 and CDR2 sequences are SGHTA and FQGNSA. The CDR3 DNA sequence: TGTGCCAGCAGCTTAGGGACAGGGGCGCAGAATGAGCAGTTCTTC. Its protein is CASSLGTGAQNEQFF. The variable domain in full, completed from reference TRBV7-2 and TRBJ2-1, reads GAGVSQSPSNKVTEKGKDVELRCDPISGHTALYWYRQSLGQGLEFLIYFQGNSAPDKSGLPSDRFSAERTGGSVSTLTIQRTQQEDSAVYLCASSLGTGAQNEQFFGPGTRLTVL.

The chain combines TRBV2 with TRBJ1-3; D unresolved. Per germline, CDR1 SNHLY and CDR2 FYNNEI. V lost 0 bases and J 8 bases, leaving 11 bases between the germline ends. The CDR3 is made up of 14 amino acids. Here the CDR3 DNA reads TGTGCCAGCAGTGAAGCGCCGACTGCGGACACCATATATTTT. Protein product: CASSEAPTADTIYF.

The J gene is TRBJ2-7, the V gene TRBV27, with 11 bases fitting TRBD2. The junction had 10 bases not matched to a gene; V was cut back by 4 bases and J by 2 bases. Germline V gives CDR1 MNHEY, CDR2 SMNVEV (reference sequence). The CDR3 runs 17 residues. This CDR3 reads CASSSYSGTSGAYEQYF. CDR3 coding DNA: TGTGCCAGCAGTTCATACTCCGGGACTAGCGGAGCCTACGAGCAGTACTTC.

The rearrangement links TRBV28 to TRBJ1-5, with 7 bases matching TRBD1. Per germline, CDR1 MDHEN and CDR2 SYDVKM. The CDR3 consists of 14 residues. Germline trimming cut 3 bases from V and 9 bases from J; bases unmatched to any gene: 8. The chain's CDR3 is CASSLGTDLRPQHF. The CDR3 region has the DNA TGTGCCAGCAGTTTGGGGACAGACCTTCGGCCCCAGCATTTT.

V is TRBV30 and J is TRBJ1-4; 9 nucleotides agree with TRBD1. The CDR3 sequence is 15 residues long. CDR1 and CDR2 from the germline V gene are GTSNPN and SVGIG (reference sequence). Germline trimming cut 0 bases from V and 8 bases from J; bases unmatched to any gene: 7. CDR3 nucleotide sequence: TGTGCCTGGAGTGTAGGGACAGGGCAGGGAGAAAAACTGTTTTTT. Amino acid sequence: CAWSVGTGQGEKLFF. The full variable domain, completed using reference TRBV30 and TRBJ1-4, is SQTIHQWPATLVQPVGSPLSLECTVEGTSNPNLYWYRQAAGRGLQLLFYSVGIGQISSEVPQNLSASRPQDRQFILSSKKLLLSDSGFYLCAWSVGTGQGEKLFFGSGTQLSVL.

The chain couples TRBV19 to TRBJ1-4; D possibly corresponds to TRBD1 (6 bases). The V gene's germline CDR1 is LNHDA and CDR2 SQIVND (reference sequence). V lost 5 bases and J 3 bases, leaving 13 bases between the germline ends. The CDR3 loop spans 15 amino acids. The CDR3 DNA sequence: TGTGCCAGTAGTTCAACCTCAGGGGCTAATGAAAAACTGTTTTTT. It yields the protein CASSSTSGANEKLFF.

The V and J genes are TRBV28 and TRBJ2-3; TRBD2 aligns across 9 bases. V lost 3 bases and J lost 3; bases outside the gene matches: 7. The CDR3 is 16 amino acids. The V gene's germline CDR1 is MDHEN and CDR2 SYDVKM. The CDR3 DNA reads as TGTGCCAGCAGTTTTCAAGCGGGAGGTATGACAGATACGCAGTATTTT. This sequence encodes CASSFQAGGMTDTQYF.

The chain carries TRBV5-4 and TRBJ1-3, with D perhaps TRBD1 (5 bases). CDR3 size: 14 residues. The V end lost 3 bases, the J end lost 0 bases, and 7 bases lay between the germline ends. From germline, CDR1 is SGHNT and CDR2 YYREEE (reference sequence). This chain's CDR3 is CASSSGLSGNTIYF. DNA for the CDR3: TGTGCCAGCAGCTCGGGACTCTCTGGAAACACCATATATTTT.

The gene calls are TRBV5-6 and TRBJ1-1, with TRBD1 identical over 7 bases. The CDR3 runs 13 residues. After removal of 5 bases from V and 4 bases from J, the junction contained 5 bases not matched to a gene. Germline lookup yields CDR1 SGHDT and CDR2 YYEEEE. The CDR3 region has the DNA TGTGCCAGCAGTTTTAGGGGGCTCACTGAAGCTTTCTTT. Protein: CASSFRGLTEAFF.

The rearrangement joins TRBV18 to TRBJ2-5, with a tentative D call TRBD2 (7 bases). From germline, CDR1 is KGHSH and CDR2 LQKENI. The CDR3 runs 16 residues. The V and J ends lost 0 bases and 9 bases respectively, with 20 bases between them. As DNA, the CDR3 is TGTGCCAGCTCACCACCGGGGGCTAGCGGACAAGGGTCCCAGTACTTC. Translated: CASSPPGASGQGSQYF.

The genes are TRBV6-1 and TRBJ2-1, with 13 bases identical to TRBD2. From germline, CDR1 is MNHNS and CDR2 SASEGT. The CDR3 totals 20 residues. V shed 3 bases, J shed 0 bases, and the junction held 11 bases outside the gene matches. The CDR3 region is CASSEHRTSGSPYSYNEQFF. The CDR3 DNA follows: TGTGCCAGCAGTGAGCATAGGACTAGCGGGAGCCCATACTCCTACAATGAGCAGTTCTTC.

The chain employs TRBV6-5 and TRBJ1-4; 9 bases line up with TRBD1. Germline-derived CDR1 and CDR2 are MNHEY and SVGAGI. V dropped 4 bases and J dropped 8; count of bases not matched to a gene: 5. CDR3 length: 14 residues. The CDR3 sequence is CASSSGTGREKLFF. In DNA form, the CDR3 reads TGTGCCAGCAGTTCCGGGACAGGGAGAGAAAAACTGTTTTTT.

The V and J genes are TRBV29-1 and TRBJ2-7; TRBD2 might be the D (7 bases). There are 16 residues in the CDR3. With 2 bases removed from V and 0 bases from J, the gap between germline ends came to 17 bases. Germline V gene lookup returns CDR1 SQVTM and CDR2 ANQGSEA. The CDR3 here is CSVELRERDNSYEQYF. As DNA, the CDR3 is TGCAGCGTTGAACTGCGGGAGCGGGACAACTCCTACGAGCAGTACTTC.

The chain is built from TRBV5-1 and TRBJ1-3; 10 bases fit TRBD1. The V and J ends lost 4 bases and 2 bases, in that order; junction bases with no gene match: 3. Looked up from germline, CDR1 is SGHRS and CDR2 is YFSETQ. The CDR3 is made up of 15 amino acids. CDR3 protein: CASSGGTGAGNTIYF. The DNA of the CDR3 is TGCGCCAGCAGCGGGGGGACAGGGGCTGGAAACACCATATATTTT.

This rearrangement joins TRBV28 to TRBJ1-5, with TRBD1 matching 8 bases. Germline V gives CDR1 MDHEN, CDR2 SYDVKM. Trimming cost V 8 bases and J 3 bases; bases outside gene matches: 6. The CDR3 sequence is 14 residues long. The CDR3 DNA reads TGTGCCAGCGTCCCGGGACAGGCCAATCAGCCCCAGCATTTT. Encoded protein: CASVPGQANQPQHF.

The chain carries TRBV2 and TRBJ2-7, with a possible D match to TRBD1 (6 bases). Trimming stripped 1 base from V and 0 bases from J, with 10 bases between. Per the germline V gene, CDR1 is SNHLY and CDR2 is FYNNEI. This CDR3 is built from 15 residues. CDR3 region: CASSEDRAGSYEQYF. The DNA of the CDR3 is TGTGCCAGCAGTGAAGACAGGGCCGGCTCCTACGAGCAGTACTTC.

The V call is TRBV6-5, the J call TRBJ2-5; possibly TRBD1 for D (5 bases). There are 14 residues in the CDR3. Trimming stripped 4 bases from V and 2 bases from J, with 11 bases between. From germline, CDR1 is MNHEY and CDR2 SVGAGI. CDR3 region: CASSWGLVQETQYF. CDR3 DNA: TGTGCCAGCAGTTGGGGCCTTGTACAAGAGACCCAGTACTTC.

The chain combines TRBV6-1 with TRBJ1-5, with 9 nucleotides matching TRBD1. With V trimmed by 11 bases and J by 4 bases, 9 bases remained unmatched. The V gene's germline CDR1 is MNHNS and CDR2 SASEGT. CDR3 size: 14 residues. CDR3 in DNA: TGTGCCTCACAAGGGACAGGGTTTAATCAGCCCCAGCATTTT. It encodes CASQGTGFNQPQHF.

The chain uses TRBV7-9 and TRBJ2-1; 7 nucleotides line up with TRBD1. The germline gives CDR1 SEHNR, CDR2 FQNEAQ (reference sequence). J gave up 2 bases and V 7 bases, and 2 bases lay outside the gene matches. This CDR3 has 13 amino acids. As DNA, the CDR3 is TGTGCCAGCACCGACAGGGCCTACAATGAGCAGTTCTTC. This gives the protein CASTDRAYNEQFF.